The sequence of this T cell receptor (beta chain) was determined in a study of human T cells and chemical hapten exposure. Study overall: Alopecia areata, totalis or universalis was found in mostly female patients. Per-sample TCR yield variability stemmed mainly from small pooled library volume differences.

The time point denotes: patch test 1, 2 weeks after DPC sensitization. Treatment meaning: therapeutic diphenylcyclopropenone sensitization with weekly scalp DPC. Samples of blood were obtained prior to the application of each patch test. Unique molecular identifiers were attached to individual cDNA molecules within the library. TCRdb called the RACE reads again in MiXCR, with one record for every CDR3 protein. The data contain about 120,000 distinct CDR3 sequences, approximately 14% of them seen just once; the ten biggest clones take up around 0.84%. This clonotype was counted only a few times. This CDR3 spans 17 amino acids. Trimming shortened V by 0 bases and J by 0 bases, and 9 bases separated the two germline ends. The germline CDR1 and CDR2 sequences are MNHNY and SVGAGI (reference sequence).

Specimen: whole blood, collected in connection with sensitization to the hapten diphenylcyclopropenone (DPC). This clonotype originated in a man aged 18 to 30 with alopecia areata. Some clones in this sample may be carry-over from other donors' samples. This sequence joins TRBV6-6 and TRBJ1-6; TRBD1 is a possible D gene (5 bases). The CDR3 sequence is CASSYSGRGSYNSPLHF. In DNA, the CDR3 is TGTGCCAGCAGTTACTCGGGGAGGGGCTCCTATAATTCACCCCTCCACTTT.